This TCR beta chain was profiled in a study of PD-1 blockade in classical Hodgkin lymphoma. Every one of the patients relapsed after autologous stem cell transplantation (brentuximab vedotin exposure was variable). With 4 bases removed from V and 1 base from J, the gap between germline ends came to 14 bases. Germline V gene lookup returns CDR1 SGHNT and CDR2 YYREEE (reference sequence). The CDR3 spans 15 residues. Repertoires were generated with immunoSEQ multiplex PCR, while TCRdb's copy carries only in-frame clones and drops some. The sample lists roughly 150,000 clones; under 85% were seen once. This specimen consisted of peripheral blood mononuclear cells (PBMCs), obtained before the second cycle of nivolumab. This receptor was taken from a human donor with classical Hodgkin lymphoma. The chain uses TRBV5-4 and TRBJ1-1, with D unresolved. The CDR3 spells CASSAPRTPNTEAFF. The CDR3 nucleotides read TGTGCCAGCAGCGCCCCGAGGACCCCGAACACTGAAGCTTTCTTT.